The clone carrying this TCR beta chain showed up just once. The data are from a study of blood T cell repertoires in COVID-19. The wider study: Samples taken during acute and convalescent COVID-19 were collected in the United States, Italy and Spain. In each case, the material was cDNA or gDNA derived from T cells, B-cell-depleted T cells, or PBMCs.

Authors' processing steps: For nucleated cells, counts were estimated from reference gene primer amplification. The repertoire was sequenced with immunoSEQ multiplex PCR; TCRdb's copy has only in-frame clones and lacks some. Clonal size and the V and J genes are those of that table, whereas D and trimming came from the DNA. The table lists tens of thousands of clones, around nine tenths of them singletons. Germline V lookup: CDR1 LGHDT, CDR2 YNNKEL (reference sequence). V was cut by 4 bases and J by 5 bases, with 17 bases left in between. The CDR3 extends over 15 amino acids. The chain couples TRBV3-1 (or the pseudogene TRBV3-2) to TRBJ2-5, with D possibly TRBD2 on 7 matching bases. The receptor comes from a woman aged 55-69 years with acute or convalescent COVID-19. The specimen sequenced was peripheral blood. The CDR3: CASSRSAGGRETQYF. DNA for the CDR3: TGTGCCAGCAGCCGATCCGCCGGGGGGCGCGAGACCCAGTACTTC.